A single sample gave rise to the 3 T cell receptor beta chains below, sequenced in a study of cytomegalovirus exposure and HLA in healthy donors. Primers: 60 Vbeta forward and 13 Jbeta reverse. Measured with immunoSEQ multiplex PCR; TCRdb has only the in-frame clones, and not every one. Of tens of thousands of clones in the sample, 65% to 85% were seen once. The sequencing sample was made of PBMCs. Receptor source: a man between 18 and 29 years old in good health and CMV-seronegative.

The chain joins TRBV11-2 to TRBJ2-1; 9 bases line up with TRBD1. The germline V gene encodes CDR1 SGHAT and CDR2 FQNNGV. This CDR3 contains 15 residues. The V gene end was trimmed by 5 bases and the J gene end by 7 bases; junction bases not matched to a gene: 9. CDR3 in amino acids: CASSPRGDRDNEQFF. The DNA of the CDR3 is TGTGCCAGCAGCCCCAGAGGGGACAGGGATAATGAGCAGTTCTTC.

V gene TRBV28 combines with J gene TRBJ1-5; possible D gene TRBD1, 6 bases. CDR3 size: 15 residues. Trimming removed 3 bases at V and 7 bases at J, with 16 bases between. Germline V gene lookup returns CDR1 MDHEN and CDR2 SYDVKM. DNA of the CDR3: TGTGCCAGCAGTTTGTGGGGCGGGGGGGGCCAGCCCCAGCATTTT. Residues: CASSLWGGGGQPQHF.

This clone has only one observation. CDR3 loop: CASSFRGNTEAFF. DNA for the CDR3: TGTGCCAGCAGCTTTCGGGGGAACACTGAAGCTTTCTTT. The V call is TRBV5-6, the J call TRBJ1-1; D unclear. Looked up from germline, CDR1 is SGHDT and CDR2 is YYEEEE. The V gene lost 2 bases and the J gene lost 1 base, with 6 bases spanning the gap. The CDR3 extends over 13 amino acids.